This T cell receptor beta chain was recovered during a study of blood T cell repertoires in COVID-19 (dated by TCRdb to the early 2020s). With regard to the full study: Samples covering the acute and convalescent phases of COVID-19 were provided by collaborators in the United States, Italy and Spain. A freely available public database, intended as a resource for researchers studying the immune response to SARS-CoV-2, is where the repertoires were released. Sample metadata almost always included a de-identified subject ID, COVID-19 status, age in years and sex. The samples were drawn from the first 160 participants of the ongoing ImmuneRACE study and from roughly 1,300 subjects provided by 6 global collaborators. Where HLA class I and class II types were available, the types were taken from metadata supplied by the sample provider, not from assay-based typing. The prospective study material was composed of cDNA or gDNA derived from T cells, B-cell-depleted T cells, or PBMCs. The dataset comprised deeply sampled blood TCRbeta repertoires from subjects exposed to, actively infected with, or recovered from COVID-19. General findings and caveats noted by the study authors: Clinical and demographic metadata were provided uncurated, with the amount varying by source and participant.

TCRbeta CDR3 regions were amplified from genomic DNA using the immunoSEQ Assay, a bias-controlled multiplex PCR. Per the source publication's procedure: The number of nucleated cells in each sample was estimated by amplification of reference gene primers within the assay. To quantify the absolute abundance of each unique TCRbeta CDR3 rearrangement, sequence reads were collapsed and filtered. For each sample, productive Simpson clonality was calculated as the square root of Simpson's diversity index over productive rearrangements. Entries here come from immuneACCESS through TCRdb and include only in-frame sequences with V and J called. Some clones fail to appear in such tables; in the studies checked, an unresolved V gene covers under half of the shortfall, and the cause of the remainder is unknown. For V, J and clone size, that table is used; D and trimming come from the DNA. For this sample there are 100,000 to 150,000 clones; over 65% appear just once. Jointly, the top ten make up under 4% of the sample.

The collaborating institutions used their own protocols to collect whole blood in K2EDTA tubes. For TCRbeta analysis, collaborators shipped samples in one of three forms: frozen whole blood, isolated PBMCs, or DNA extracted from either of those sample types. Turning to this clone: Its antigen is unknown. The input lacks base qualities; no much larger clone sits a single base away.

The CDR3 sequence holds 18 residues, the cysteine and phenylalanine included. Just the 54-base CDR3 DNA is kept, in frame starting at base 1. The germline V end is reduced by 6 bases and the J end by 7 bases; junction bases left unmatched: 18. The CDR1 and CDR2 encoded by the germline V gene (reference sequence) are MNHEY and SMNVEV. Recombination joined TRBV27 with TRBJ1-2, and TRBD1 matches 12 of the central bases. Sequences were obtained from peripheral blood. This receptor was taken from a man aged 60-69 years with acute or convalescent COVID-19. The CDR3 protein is CASSELPGQGAKEGGYTF. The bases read TGTGCCAGCAGCGAACTTCCGGGACAGGGGGCAAAAGAGGGTGGCTACACCTTC.